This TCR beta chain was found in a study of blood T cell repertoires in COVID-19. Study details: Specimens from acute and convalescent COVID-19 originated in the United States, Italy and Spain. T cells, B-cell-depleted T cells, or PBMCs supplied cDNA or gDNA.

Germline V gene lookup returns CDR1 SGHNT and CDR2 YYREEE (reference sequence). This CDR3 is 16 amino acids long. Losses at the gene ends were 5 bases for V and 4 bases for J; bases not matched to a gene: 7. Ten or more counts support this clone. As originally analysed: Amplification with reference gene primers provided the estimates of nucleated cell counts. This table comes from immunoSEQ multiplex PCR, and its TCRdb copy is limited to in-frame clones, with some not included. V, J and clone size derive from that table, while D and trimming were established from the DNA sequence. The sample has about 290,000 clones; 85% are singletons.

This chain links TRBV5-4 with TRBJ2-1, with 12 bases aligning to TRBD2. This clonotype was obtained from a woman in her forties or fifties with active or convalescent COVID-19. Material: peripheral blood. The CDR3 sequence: CASRPRLAGDYNEQFF. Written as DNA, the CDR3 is TGTGCCAGCAGACCTAGACTAGCGGGAGATTACAATGAGCAGTTCTTC. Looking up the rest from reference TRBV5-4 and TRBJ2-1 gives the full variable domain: ETGVTQSPTHLIKTRGQQVTLRCSSQSGHNTVSWYQQALGQGPQFIFQYYREEENGRGNFPPRFSGLQFPNYSSELNVNALELDDSALYLCASRPRLAGDYNEQFFGPGTRLTVL.